Listed below are T cell receptor beta chains from one sample, sequenced in a study of human T cells and chemical hapten exposure. TCRdb redid the calling of the RACE reads with MiXCR, one entry per CDR3 protein. This sample has tens of thousands of distinct CDR3 sequences, with 8% to 10% found just once. The sequenced sample was whole blood, obtained in connection with sensitization to the hapten diphenylcyclopropenone (DPC). The receptor source for this set is a middle-aged woman with alopecia areata. Some clones in this sample may be carry-over from other donors' samples. Each CDR3 is given with its conserved first and last residue. Fields, in order: clone size, D gene, V gene, J gene, CDR3 DNA, CDR3 protein. The D gene is left open where the match is weak. Not all rows give a size; the values are once, few, many and, for expanded clones, a class.

clone_size: many
d_call: TRBD1
v_call: TRBV12-3/TRBV12-4
j_call: TRBJ1-2
cdr3_nt: TGTGCCAGCAGGCCGCAGGGGGACTATGGCTACACCTTC
cdr3_aa: CASRPQGDYGYTF

clone_size: many
d_call: TRBD2
v_call: TRBV28
j_call: TRBJ2-3
cdr3_nt: TGTGCCAGCACCCGAGGCCCAGCGGGGGGAACAGATACGCAGTATTTT
cdr3_aa: CASTRGPAGGTDTQYF

clone_size: few
d_call: -
v_call: TRBV12-3/TRBV12-4
j_call: TRBJ2-4
cdr3_nt: TGTGCCAGCAGTTTAGGGGGGACTCCACAGTACTTC
cdr3_aa: CASSLGGTPQYF

clone_size: few
d_call: -
v_call: TRBV15
j_call: TRBJ2-4
cdr3_nt: TGTGCCACCAGCGACCGGGACCCATTCCTAAAAAACATTCAGTACTTC
cdr3_aa: CATSDRDPFLKNIQYF

clone_size: medium-sized
d_call: -
v_call: TRBV7-9
j_call: TRBJ1-1
cdr3_nt: TGTGCCAGCAGCTTGGAAACTCTCAAAAGAAGGGGAGCTTTCTTT
cdr3_aa: CASSLETLKRRGAFF

clone_size: many
d_call: TRBD1
v_call: TRBV7-6
j_call: TRBJ1-1
cdr3_nt: TGTGCCAGCAGCTTAAGACCTGGACAGGGCGCCTCTGAAGCTTTCTTT
cdr3_aa: CASSLRPGQGASEAFF

clone_size: many
d_call: -
v_call: TRBV7-9
j_call: TRBJ2-4
cdr3_nt: TGTGCCAGCAGCTCTCCGGCCTCAAGGGCAACCAAAAACATTCAGTACTTC
cdr3_aa: CASSSPASRATKNIQYF

clone_size: many
d_call: -
v_call: TRBV12-3/TRBV12-4
j_call: TRBJ1-2
cdr3_nt: TGTGCCAGCAGTTTATCAAGGAAGGGGACCTATGGCTACACCTTC
cdr3_aa: CASSLSRKGTYGYTF

clone_size: many
d_call: -
v_call: TRBV7-8
j_call: TRBJ2-2
cdr3_nt: TGTGCCAGCAGCCGTGCGGGGATCACCGGGGAGCTGTTTTTT
cdr3_aa: CASSRAGITGELFF

clone_size: -
d_call: -
v_call: TRBV4-3
j_call: TRBJ2-2
cdr3_nt: TGCGCCAGCAGCCAAGGAGCAGGCGGGGACGGAGGGGCTAACGGGGAGCTGTTTTTT
cdr3_aa: CASSQGAGGDGGANGELFF

clone_size: -
d_call: -
v_call: TRBV9
j_call: TRBJ1-3
cdr3_nt: TGTGCCAGCAGCGCCGACCTTCTTGGAAACACCATATATTTT
cdr3_aa: CASSADLLGNTIYF

clone_size: many
d_call: -
v_call: TRBV3-1
j_call: TRBJ2-7
cdr3_nt: TGTGCCAGCAGGGAGACAGCCTCGCCCTACGAGCAGTACTTC
cdr3_aa: CASRETASPYEQYF

clone_size: -
d_call: TRBD1
v_call: TRBV7-2
j_call: TRBJ1-5
cdr3_nt: TGTGCCAGCAGCCCCGAAACAGGGGGCATCCGTGGTCAGCCCCAGCATTTT
cdr3_aa: CASSPETGGIRGQPQHF

clone_size: many
d_call: TRBD1
v_call: TRBV2
j_call: TRBJ1-1
cdr3_nt: TGTGCCAGCAGGGAAACAGGGGGCTTCGTAGCTTTCTTT
cdr3_aa: CASRETGGFVAFF

clone_size: many
d_call: TRBD1
v_call: TRBV7-9
j_call: TRBJ1-4
cdr3_nt: TGTGCCAGCAGCCCCACAGGGGGCTGGAATGAAAAACTGTTTTTT
cdr3_aa: CASSPTGGWNEKLFF

clone_size: many
d_call: -
v_call: TRBV30
j_call: TRBJ1-1
cdr3_nt: TGTGCCTGGATCTCGGGGGACGACACTGAAGCTTTCTTT
cdr3_aa: CAWISGDDTEAFF

clone_size: -
d_call: -
v_call: TRBV6-5
j_call: TRBJ2-7
cdr3_nt: TGTGCCAGCAGTAGGACAGCCAGCTCCTACGAGCAGTACTTC
cdr3_aa: CASSRTASSYEQYF

clone_size: few
d_call: TRBD1
v_call: TRBV20-1
j_call: TRBJ1-1
cdr3_nt: TGCAGTGCTGAACAGGGGGCTACTGAAGCTTTCTTT
cdr3_aa: CSAEQGATEAFF

clone_size: -
d_call: -
v_call: TRBV28
j_call: TRBJ1-4
cdr3_nt: TGTGCCAGCACCGACCCTCGGGGGCGAAGGGAAAAACTGTTTTTT
cdr3_aa: CASTDPRGRREKLFF

clone_size: -
d_call: -
v_call: TRBV27
j_call: TRBJ1-2
cdr3_nt: TGTGCCAGCAGTTTAACCCCGGGGGGTGGCTATGGCTACACCTTC
cdr3_aa: CASSLTPGGGYGYTF

clone_size: -
d_call: TRBD1
v_call: TRBV9
j_call: TRBJ2-1
cdr3_nt: TGTGCCAGCAGCGTAGACCGGACAGGCAACAATGAGCAGTTCTTC
cdr3_aa: CASSVDRTGNNEQFF

clone_size: few
d_call: -
v_call: TRBV6-2/TRBV6-3
j_call: TRBJ1-1
cdr3_nt: TGTGCCAGCAGGGACCCTGACGCTGAAGCTTTCTTT
cdr3_aa: CASRDPDAEAFF

clone_size: few
d_call: -
v_call: TRBV7-7
j_call: TRBJ2-4
cdr3_nt: TGTGCCAGCAGCTCCCTCGGAGATTTCCTAGCCAAAAACATTCAGTACTTC
cdr3_aa: CASSSLGDFLAKNIQYF

clone_size: -
d_call: -
v_call: TRBV12-3/TRBV12-4
j_call: TRBJ1-2
cdr3_nt: TGTGCCAGCAGCCCCCGTGCGGCAGCGTTAACCGATGGCTACACCTTC
cdr3_aa: CASSPRAAALTDGYTF

clone_size: many
d_call: -
v_call: TRBV12-3/TRBV12-4
j_call: TRBJ2-5
cdr3_nt: TGTGCCAGCAGCCCCTGGGCTCGAGAGGAGACCCAGTACTTC
cdr3_aa: CASSPWAREETQYF

clone_size: few
d_call: -
v_call: TRBV4-1
j_call: TRBJ2-7
cdr3_nt: TGCGCCAGCAGTCCAGGGGATCTCCCCTACGAGCAGTACTTC
cdr3_aa: CASSPGDLPYEQYF

clone_size: many
d_call: -
v_call: TRBV12-3/TRBV12-4
j_call: TRBJ1-3
cdr3_nt: TGTGCCAGCAGTTTACCGACTCGGACAGCCTCCTCGGGAAACACCATATATTTT
cdr3_aa: CASSLPTRTASSGNTIYF

clone_size: few
d_call: -
v_call: TRBV2
j_call: TRBJ2-5
cdr3_nt: TGTGCCAGCAGTACCCGGGAGACCCAGTACTTC
cdr3_aa: CASSTRETQYF

clone_size: many
d_call: -
v_call: TRBV24-1
j_call: TRBJ2-1
cdr3_nt: TGTGCCACCAGTGCCGGGACCTCATCGTTAGGGCAGTTCTTC
cdr3_aa: CATSAGTSSLGQFF

clone_size: many
d_call: TRBD1
v_call: TRBV4-3
j_call: TRBJ2-1
cdr3_nt: TGCGCCAGCAGCCAAGCTTTATTCGCGGGACAGGGGGCGAGTGAGCAGTTCTTC
cdr3_aa: CASSQALFAGQGASEQFF

clone_size: -
d_call: -
v_call: TRBV7-2
j_call: TRBJ2-5
cdr3_nt: TGTGCCAGCAGCATCGGGGAGACCCAGTACTTC
cdr3_aa: CASSIGETQYF